Below are 3 T cell receptor beta chains sequenced from a single sample in a study of T-cell reconstitution after alpha-beta-depleted transplantation in children. Preparation of the TCRbeta library was carried out with unique molecular identifiers. Via MiXCR, TCRdb re-called the PCR reads, giving one row per CDR3 protein. The sample records around 670,000 distinct CDR3 sequences, under 15% being singletons. The sample was PBMCs, taken before TCRalphabeta/CD19-depleted stem cell transplant. All receptors derive from a girl aged 2-10 years with congenital amegakaryocytic thrombocytopenia, due to receive a stem cell transplant.

At least ten counts were recorded for this clonotype. As DNA, the CDR3 is TGTGCCAGCAGTTCTACAACTGCGAACGGGAGGGCCTGGGATACGCAGTATTTT. As protein: CASSSTTANGRAWDTQYF. The genes are TRBV12-3 or TRBV12-4 and TRBJ2-3; TRBD2 agrees at 8 bases. The CDR3 is 18 amino acids. The ends lost 4 bases at V and 6 bases at J; junction bases unmatched: 18.

This clonotype was seen at least ten times. The chain carries TRBV6-1 and TRBJ2-1, with TRBD2 matching over 8 bases. Germline V gene lookup returns CDR1 MNHNS and CDR2 SASEGT. This CDR3 contains 13 residues. After removal of 10 bases from V and 4 bases from J, the junction contained 6 bases not matched to a gene. Written as DNA, the CDR3 is TGTGCCACCCCGGGACTAGGGTACAATGAGCAGTTCTTC. Its translation: CATPGLGYNEQFF.

This clonotype was detected a few times. The chain links TRBV7-3 to TRBJ1-2, with 9 nucleotides matching TRBD1. Germline CDR1 and CDR2: SGHTA and FQGTGA. Trimming cost V 1 base and J 4 bases; bases outside gene matches: 7. CDR3 length: 16 amino acids. For the CDR3, the DNA is TGTGCCAGCAGCTTAAGACCCGGGACAGGGACCTATGGCTACACCTTC. Translation gives CASSLRPGTGTYGYTF.